The clone carrying this T cell receptor (beta chain) showed up just a few times. Its target is unknown. These data are taken from a study of human T cells and chemical hapten exposure. Specified time point: patch test 2, 6 weeks after DPC sensitization. Treatment denoted: therapeutic diphenylcyclopropenone sensitization with weekly scalp DPC. Staff drew blood before applying each patch test. As originally analysed: From roughly 23,000 to 700,000 TCRs were found per sample, with a median of approximately 96,000. TCRdb analysed the RACE reads with MiXCR anew, one entry per CDR3 protein. TCRdb's processing, not the study's, gives the V and J calls here. The sample comprises 96,000 or so distinct CDR3 sequences, 9.3% of which are singletons, and more than 2% rests with the top ten. Whole-study findings and limits: The formation of large CDR3 similarity clusters by expanded TCRs significantly exceeded that of controls.

The V gene lost 0 bases and the J gene lost 5 bases, with 7 bases spanning the gap. CDR1 is LGHNA, CDR2 YSLEER, per germline. The CDR3 has 13 residues. The genes are TRBV4-3 and TRBJ2-5; D uncertain. The receptor was derived from a woman between 40 and 50 years old with alopecia areata. Some clones in this sample may be carry-over from other donors' samples. Sequences were derived from whole blood, sampled in connection with sensitization to the hapten diphenylcyclopropenone (DPC). CDR3 in DNA: TGCGCCAGCAGCCAAGACGGGTGGGAGACCCAGTACTTC. Translating it yields CASSQDGWETQYF.